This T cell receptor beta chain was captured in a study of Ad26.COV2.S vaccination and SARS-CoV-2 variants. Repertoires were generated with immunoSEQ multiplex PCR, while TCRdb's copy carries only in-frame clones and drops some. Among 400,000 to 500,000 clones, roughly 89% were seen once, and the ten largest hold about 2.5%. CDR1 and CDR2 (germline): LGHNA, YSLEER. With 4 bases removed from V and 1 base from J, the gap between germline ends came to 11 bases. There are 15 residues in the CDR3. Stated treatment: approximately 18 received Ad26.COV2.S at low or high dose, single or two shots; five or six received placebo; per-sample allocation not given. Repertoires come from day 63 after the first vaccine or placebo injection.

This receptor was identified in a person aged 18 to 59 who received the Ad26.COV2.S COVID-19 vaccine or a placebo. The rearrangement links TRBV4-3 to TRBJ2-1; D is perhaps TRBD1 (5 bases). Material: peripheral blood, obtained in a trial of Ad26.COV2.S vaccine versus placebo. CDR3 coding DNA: TGCGCCAGCAGCCTCCTCACAGGTTCCTACAATGAGCAGTTCTTC. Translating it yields CASSLLTGSYNEQFF.